This T cell receptor (beta chain) was identified in a study of T cell changes during pregnancy in multiple sclerosis. Sequenced by immunoSEQ multiplex PCR; TCRdb stores in-frame clones only, minus some. The sample has 37,000 or so clones, roughly nine tenths seen once. The CDR3 covers 14 residues. From germline, CDR1 is MNHEY and CDR2 SVGAGI. Trimming removed 6 bases from V and 4 bases from J, with 12 bases in between. This TCR derives from a female donor with multiple sclerosis, enrolled in a pregnancy study. Sequenced material: CD4+ T cells from peripheral blood mononuclear cells, taken in the first trimester of pregnancy. The genes are TRBV6-5 and TRBJ1-4, with D perhaps matching TRBD1 (6 bases). The CDR3 DNA sequence: TGTGCCAGCAGCCGGACAGATGTTAATGAAAAACTGTTTTTT. This gives the protein CASSRTDVNEKLFF.